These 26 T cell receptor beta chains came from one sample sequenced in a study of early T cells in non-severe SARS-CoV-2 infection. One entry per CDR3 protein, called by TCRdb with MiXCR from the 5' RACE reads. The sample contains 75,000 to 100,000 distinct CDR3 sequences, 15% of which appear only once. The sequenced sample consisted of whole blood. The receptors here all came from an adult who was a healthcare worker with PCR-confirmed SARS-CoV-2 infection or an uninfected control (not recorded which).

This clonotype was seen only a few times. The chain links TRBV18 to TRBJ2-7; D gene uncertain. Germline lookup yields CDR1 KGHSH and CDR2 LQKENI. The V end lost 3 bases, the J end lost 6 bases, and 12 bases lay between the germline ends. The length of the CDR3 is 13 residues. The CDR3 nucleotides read TGTGCCAGCTCACCTCGGCCCGAAAGCGAGCAGTACTTC. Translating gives CASSPRPESEQYF.

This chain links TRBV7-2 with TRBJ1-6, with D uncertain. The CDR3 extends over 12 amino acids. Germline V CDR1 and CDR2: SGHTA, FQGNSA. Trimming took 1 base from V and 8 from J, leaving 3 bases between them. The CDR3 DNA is TGTGCCAGCAGCTTAGACCATTCACCCCTCCACTTT. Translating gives CASSLDHSPLHF.

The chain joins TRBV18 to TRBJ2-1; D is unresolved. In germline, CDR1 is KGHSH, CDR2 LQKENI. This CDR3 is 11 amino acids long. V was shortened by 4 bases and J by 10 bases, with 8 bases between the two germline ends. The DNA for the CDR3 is TGTGCCAGCTCACTCGAGCTGGAGCAGTTCTTC. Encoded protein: CASSLELEQFF.

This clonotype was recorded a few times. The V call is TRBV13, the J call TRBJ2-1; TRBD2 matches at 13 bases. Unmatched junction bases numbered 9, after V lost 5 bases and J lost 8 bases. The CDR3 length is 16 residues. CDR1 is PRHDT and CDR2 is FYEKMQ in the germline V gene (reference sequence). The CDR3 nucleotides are TGTGCCAGCAGCCTCGGCACTAGCGGGAGGGCCGATGAGCAGTTCTTC. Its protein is CASSLGTSGRADEQFF.

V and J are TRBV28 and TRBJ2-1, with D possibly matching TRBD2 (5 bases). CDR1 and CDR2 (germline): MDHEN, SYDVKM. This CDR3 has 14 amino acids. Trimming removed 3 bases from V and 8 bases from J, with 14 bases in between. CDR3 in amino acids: CASSLGRDGYEQFF. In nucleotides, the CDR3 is TGTGCCAGCAGTTTGGGTCGGGATGGGTATGAGCAGTTCTTC.

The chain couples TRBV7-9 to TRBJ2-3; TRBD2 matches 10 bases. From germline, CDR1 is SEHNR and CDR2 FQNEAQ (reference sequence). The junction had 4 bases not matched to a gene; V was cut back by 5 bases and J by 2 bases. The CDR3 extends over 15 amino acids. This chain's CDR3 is CASSPSGSNTDTQYF. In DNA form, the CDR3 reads TGTGCCAGCAGCCCTAGCGGGAGTAACACAGATACGCAGTATTTT.

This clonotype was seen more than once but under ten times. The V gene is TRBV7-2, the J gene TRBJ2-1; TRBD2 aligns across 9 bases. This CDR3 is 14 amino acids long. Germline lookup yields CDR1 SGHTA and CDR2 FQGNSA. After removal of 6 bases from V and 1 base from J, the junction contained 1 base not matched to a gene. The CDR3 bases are TGTGCCAGCAGACTAGCGGGTTCCTACAATGAGCAGTTCTTC. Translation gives CASRLAGSYNEQFF. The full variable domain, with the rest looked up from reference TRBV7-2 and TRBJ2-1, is GAGVSQSPSNKVTEKGKDVELRCDPISGHTALYWYRQSLGQGLEFLIYFQGNSAPDKSGLPSDRFSAERTGGSVSTLTIQRTQQEDSAVYLCASRLAGSYNEQFFGPGTRLTVL.

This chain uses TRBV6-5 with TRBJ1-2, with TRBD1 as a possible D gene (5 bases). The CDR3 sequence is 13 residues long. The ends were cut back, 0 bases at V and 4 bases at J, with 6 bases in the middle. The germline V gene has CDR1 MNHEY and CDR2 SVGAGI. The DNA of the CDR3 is TGTGCCAGCAGTTACTCGACAGTCTATGGCTACACCTTC. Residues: CASSYSTVYGYTF.

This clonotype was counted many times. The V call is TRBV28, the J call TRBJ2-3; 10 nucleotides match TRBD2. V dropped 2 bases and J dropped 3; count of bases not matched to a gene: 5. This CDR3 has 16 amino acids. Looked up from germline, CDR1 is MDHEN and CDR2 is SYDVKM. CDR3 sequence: CASSLRLAGSTDTQYF. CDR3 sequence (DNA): TGTGCCAGCAGTTTAAGACTAGCGGGTTCTACAGATACGCAGTATTTT.

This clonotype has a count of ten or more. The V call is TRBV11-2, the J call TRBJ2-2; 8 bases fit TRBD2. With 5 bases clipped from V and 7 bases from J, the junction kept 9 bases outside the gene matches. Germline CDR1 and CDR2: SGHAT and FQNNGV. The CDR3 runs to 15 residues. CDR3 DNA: TGTGCCAGCAGCCAAATCGGGAGGGCGGACGGGGAGCTGTTTTTT. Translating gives CASSQIGRADGELFF.

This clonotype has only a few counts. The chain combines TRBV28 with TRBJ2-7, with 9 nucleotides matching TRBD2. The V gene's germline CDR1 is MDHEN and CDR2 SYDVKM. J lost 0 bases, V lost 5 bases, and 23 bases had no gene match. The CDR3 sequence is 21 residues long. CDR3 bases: TGTGCCAGCAGTGGAGTAGCGGGAGACAAAAGCCACCACACGTTCTCCTACGAGCAGTACTTC. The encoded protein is CASSGVAGDKSHHTFSYEQYF.

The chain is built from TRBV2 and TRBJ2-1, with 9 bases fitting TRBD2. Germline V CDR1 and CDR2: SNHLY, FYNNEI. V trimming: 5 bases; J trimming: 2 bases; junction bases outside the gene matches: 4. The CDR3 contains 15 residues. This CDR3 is CASSHLAGTYNEQFF. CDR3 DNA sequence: TGTGCCAGCAGTCATCTAGCGGGAACCTACAATGAGCAGTTCTTC.

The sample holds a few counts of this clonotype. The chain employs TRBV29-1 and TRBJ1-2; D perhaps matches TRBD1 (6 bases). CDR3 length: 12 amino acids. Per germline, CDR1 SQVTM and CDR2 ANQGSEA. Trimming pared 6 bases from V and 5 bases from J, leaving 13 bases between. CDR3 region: CSVPTGFYGYTF. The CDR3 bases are TGCAGCGTGCCGACAGGCTTTTATGGCTACACCTTC.

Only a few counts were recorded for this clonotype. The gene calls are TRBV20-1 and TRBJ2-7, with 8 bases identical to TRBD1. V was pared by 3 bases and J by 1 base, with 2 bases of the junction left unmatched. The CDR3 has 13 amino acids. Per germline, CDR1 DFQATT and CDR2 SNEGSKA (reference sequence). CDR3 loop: CSARTGDSYEQYF. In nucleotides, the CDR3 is TGCAGTGCTAGGACAGGGGATTCCTACGAGCAGTACTTC.

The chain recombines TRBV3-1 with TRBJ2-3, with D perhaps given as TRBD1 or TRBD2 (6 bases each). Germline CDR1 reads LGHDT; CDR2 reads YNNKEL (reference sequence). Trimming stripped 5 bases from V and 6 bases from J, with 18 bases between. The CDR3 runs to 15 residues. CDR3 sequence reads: CASSWDKGGKDTQYF. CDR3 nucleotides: TGTGCCAGCAGCTGGGACAAAGGAGGGAAGGATACGCAGTATTTT.

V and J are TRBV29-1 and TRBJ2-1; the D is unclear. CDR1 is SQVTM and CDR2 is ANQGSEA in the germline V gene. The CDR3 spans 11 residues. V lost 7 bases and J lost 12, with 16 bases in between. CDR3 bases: TGCAGCGGTGGTGGAGCGCTGGGGCAGTTCTTC. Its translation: CSGGGALGQFF.

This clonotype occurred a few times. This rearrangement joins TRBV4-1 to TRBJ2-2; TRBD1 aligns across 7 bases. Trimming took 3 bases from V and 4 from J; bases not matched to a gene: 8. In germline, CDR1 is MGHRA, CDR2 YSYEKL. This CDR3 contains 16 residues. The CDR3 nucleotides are TGCGCCAGCAGCCAGGGCGGACAGGTTTCCACCGGGGAGCTGTTTTTT. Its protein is CASSQGGQVSTGELFF.

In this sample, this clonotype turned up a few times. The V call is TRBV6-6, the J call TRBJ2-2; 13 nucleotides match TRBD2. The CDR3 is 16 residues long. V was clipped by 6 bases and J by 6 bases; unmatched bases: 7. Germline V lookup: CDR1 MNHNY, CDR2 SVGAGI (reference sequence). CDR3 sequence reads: CASRYLGLAGAGELFF. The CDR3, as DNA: TGTGCCAGCAGATACCTCGGACTAGCGGGAGCCGGGGAGCTGTTTTTT.

CDR3 DNA sequence: TGCAGTGCTTCCCGGGACCCTTACAATGAGCAGTTCTTC. This codes for CSASRDPYNEQFF. The genes are TRBV20-1 and TRBJ2-1; D is possibly TRBD1 or TRBD2 (5 bases each). The V gene's germline CDR1 is DFQATT and CDR2 SNEGSKA (reference sequence). CDR3 length: 13 amino acids. V dropped 5 bases and J dropped 4 bases, with 12 bases sitting between them.

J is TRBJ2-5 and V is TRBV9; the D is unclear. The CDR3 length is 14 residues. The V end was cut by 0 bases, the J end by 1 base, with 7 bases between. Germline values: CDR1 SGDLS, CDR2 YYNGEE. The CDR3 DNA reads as TGTGCCAGCAGCGTAGAACGGATCCAAGAGACCCAGTACTTC. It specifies CASSVERIQETQYF.

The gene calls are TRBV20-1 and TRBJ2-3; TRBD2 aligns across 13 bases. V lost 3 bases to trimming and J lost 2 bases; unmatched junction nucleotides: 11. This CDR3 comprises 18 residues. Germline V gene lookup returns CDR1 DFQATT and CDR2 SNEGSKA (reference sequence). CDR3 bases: TGCAGTGCTAGGCCAATCCCTGGGACTAGCGGGACCACAGATACGCAGTATTTT. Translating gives CSARPIPGTSGTTDTQYF.

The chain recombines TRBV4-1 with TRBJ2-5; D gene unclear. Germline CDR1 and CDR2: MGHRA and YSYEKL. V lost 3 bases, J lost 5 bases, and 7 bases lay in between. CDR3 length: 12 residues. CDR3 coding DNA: TGCGCCAGCAGCCACCTTGGCGAGACCCAGTACTTC. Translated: CASSHLGETQYF.

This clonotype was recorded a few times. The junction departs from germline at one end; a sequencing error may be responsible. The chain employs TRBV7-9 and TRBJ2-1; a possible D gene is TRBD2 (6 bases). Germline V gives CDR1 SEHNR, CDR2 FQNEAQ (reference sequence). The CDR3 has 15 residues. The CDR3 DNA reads TGTGCCAGCACGCAAACTCGGGACTCCAACAATGAGCAGTTCTTC. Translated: CASTQTRDSNNEQFF.

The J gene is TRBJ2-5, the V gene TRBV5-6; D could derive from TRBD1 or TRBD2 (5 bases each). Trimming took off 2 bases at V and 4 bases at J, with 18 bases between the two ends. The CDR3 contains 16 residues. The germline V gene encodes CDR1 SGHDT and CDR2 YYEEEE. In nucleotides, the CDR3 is TGTGCCAGCAGCTTTTATGGCGCCGAGGGGCCAGAGACCCAGTACTTC. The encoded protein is CASSFYGAEGPETQYF.

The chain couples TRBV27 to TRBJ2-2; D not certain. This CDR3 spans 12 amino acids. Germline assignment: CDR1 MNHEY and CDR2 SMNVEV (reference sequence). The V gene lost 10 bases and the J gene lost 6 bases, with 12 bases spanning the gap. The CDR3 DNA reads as TGTGCCACCGGAGCGTGGCCCGGGGAGCTGTTTTTT. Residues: CATGAWPGELFF.

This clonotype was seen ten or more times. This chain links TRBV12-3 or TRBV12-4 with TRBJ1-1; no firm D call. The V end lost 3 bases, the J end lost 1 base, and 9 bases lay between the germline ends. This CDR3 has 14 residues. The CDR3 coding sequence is TGTGCCAGCAGTTTGAGTTCGAGGAACACTGAAGCTTTCTTT. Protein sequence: CASSLSSRNTEAFF.